A single sample gave rise to the 25 T cell receptor beta chains below, sequenced in a study of somatic mutations in cytotoxic T cells in rheumatoid arthritis. TCRdb keeps only in-frame clones here, not all; method: immunoSEQ multiplex PCR. This sample has 15,000 to 20,000 clones, with 70% to 85% found just once. The sequenced material came from CD8+ T cells sorted from blood. The receptors here all came from a man in his sixties in good health.

This chain joins TRBV13 and TRBJ2-7, with 7 bases lining up with TRBD2. V shed 1 base, J shed 5 bases, and the junction held 8 bases outside the gene matches. Germline V lookup: CDR1 PRHDT, CDR2 FYEKMQ (reference sequence). This CDR3 is built from 15 residues. Here the CDR3 DNA reads TGTGCCAGCAGCTTAGAGGGACGGGGGGTCCACGAGCAGTACTTC. The encoded protein is CASSLEGRGVHEQYF.

CDR3 nucleotides: TGTGCCAGCAGCGTAGAGGGGGATCAGACCGGGGAGCTGTTTTTT. This codes for CASSVEGDQTGELFF. This chain joins TRBV9 and TRBJ2-2; maybe TRBD1 (6 bases). Deletions cut 0 bases from V and 5 bases from J, with 11 bases between. The germline V gene encodes CDR1 SGDLS and CDR2 YYNGEE. The CDR3 covers 15 residues.

The chain employs TRBV6-6 and TRBJ1-5, with TRBD1 matching 8 bases. The ends lost 8 bases at V and 5 bases at J; junction bases unmatched: 8. Per germline, CDR1 MNHNY and CDR2 SVGAGI (reference sequence). This CDR3 comprises 14 residues. The CDR3 is CASSSQGAHQPQHF. The DNA for the CDR3 is TGTGCCAGCTCCTCCCAGGGGGCTCATCAGCCCCAGCATTTT.

The V and J genes are TRBV6-1 and TRBJ2-4; perhaps TRBD2 as D (6 bases). The CDR3 consists of 16 residues. The V end lost 4 bases, the J end lost 3 bases, and 16 bases lay between the germline ends. Germline V gene sequence: CDR1 MNHNS, CDR2 SASEGT. The chain's CDR3 is CASSVSFGGFKNIQYF. For the CDR3, the DNA is TGTGCCAGCAGTGTCTCGTTCGGAGGGTTCAAAAACATTCAGTACTTC.

A few counts support this clone. The chain combines TRBV4-1 with TRBJ1-1; TRBD1 matches at 7 bases. V trimming: 4 bases; J trimming: 0 bases; junction bases outside the gene matches: 5. This CDR3 is 15 amino acids long. Germline V CDR1 and CDR2: MGHRA, YSYEKL. The CDR3 nucleotides are TGCGCCAGCAGCCGAGGGGGACAGATGAACACTGAAGCTTTCTTT. It yields the protein CASSRGGQMNTEAFF.

The chain is built from TRBV19 and TRBJ2-5; TRBD1 matches 7 bases. The junction had 10 bases not matched to a gene; V was cut back by 3 bases and J by 0 bases. Germline assignment: CDR1 LNHDA and CDR2 SQIVND (reference sequence). The CDR3 loop spans 17 amino acids. CDR3 sequence (DNA): TGTGCCAGTAGTATCCCCGGGGACAGACCGTACCAAGAGACCCAGTACTTC. Amino acid sequence: CASSIPGDRPYQETQYF.

This clone showed up just once. J is TRBJ2-7 and V is TRBV27; D remains ambiguous. Trimming removed 3 bases from V and 5 bases from J, with 11 bases in between. The germline V gene has CDR1 MNHEY and CDR2 SMNVEV (reference sequence). The length of the CDR3 is 13 residues. CDR3 loop: CASSFASSHEQYF. CDR3 nucleotides: TGTGCCAGCAGTTTCGCTAGTAGTCACGAGCAGTACTTC.

The gene calls are TRBV19 and TRBJ2-3; TRBD2 matches at 8 bases. V shed 6 bases and J 1 base; nucleotides not matched to a gene: 12. Germline CDR1 and CDR2: LNHDA and SQIVND (reference sequence). The CDR3 spans 17 residues. The CDR3 coding sequence is TGTGCCAGTAGCCCGGGTGCTAGCGGGTCTGGCACAGATACGCAGTATTTT. This encodes CASSPGASGSGTDTQYF.

The chain combines TRBV5-5 with TRBJ2-5, with a tentative D call TRBD2 (5 bases). CDR3 length equals 16 residues. CDR1 SGHKS and CDR2 YYEKEE come from the germline V gene (reference sequence). With 4 bases removed from V and 2 bases from J, the gap between germline ends came to 18 bases. CDR3 nucleotides: TGTGCCAGCAGCCTACTACCGAGCGGCAGACAAGAGACCCAGTACTTC. Protein: CASSLLPSGRQETQYF.

The rearrangement uses TRBV5-1 and TRBJ2-5; 12 bases map to TRBD2. V shed 3 bases, J shed 1 base, and the junction held 1 base outside the gene matches. CDR3 length: 15 amino acids. Looked up from germline, CDR1 is SGHRS and CDR2 is YFSETQ. CDR3 residues: CASSWTSGAQETQYF. CDR3 bases: TGCGCCAGCAGCTGGACTAGCGGGGCCCAAGAGACCCAGTACTTC.

The chain is built from TRBV6-4 and TRBJ2-3; TRBD2 matches at 10 bases. The CDR3 totals 15 residues. V lost 10 bases and J lost 3; bases outside the gene matches: 10. Germline CDR1 is MRHNA and CDR2 is SNTAGT. CDR3 loop: CATSPAGGGTDTQYF. Written as DNA, the CDR3 is TGTGCCACCTCTCCAGCGGGGGGGGGTACAGATACGCAGTATTTT.

This clone was seen more than once but under ten times. The rearrangement joins TRBV6-5 to TRBJ2-5; 7 nucleotides match TRBD2. The CDR3 sequence is 15 residues long. Germline CDR1 MNHEY, CDR2 SVGAGI. The V gene end was trimmed by 2 bases and the J gene end by 1 base; junction bases not matched to a gene: 4. The CDR3 DNA follows: TGTGCCAGCAGTTACGGGGGAGGGACCCAAGAGACCCAGTACTTC. This gives the protein CASSYGGGTQETQYF.

This clone was recorded only once. This chain links TRBV4-1 with TRBJ2-5, with TRBD2 matching 9 bases. Germline V gives CDR1 MGHRA, CDR2 YSYEKL. The CDR3 loop spans 16 amino acids. Trimming removed 0 bases from V and 0 bases from J; junction bases left unmatched: 2. CDR3 protein: CASSQETSGHQETQYF. CDR3 coding DNA: TGCGCCAGCAGCCAAGAGACTAGCGGCCACCAAGAGACCCAGTACTTC.

This clone was picked up a small number of times. The chain recombines TRBV19 with TRBJ2-1; D unclear. CDR3 length equals 13 residues. V was clipped by 3 bases and J by 4 bases, with 7 bases between them. Germline loops: CDR1 LNHDA, CDR2 SQIVND (reference sequence). The CDR3 region has the DNA TGTGCCAGTAGTATCTTCCAGTACAATGAGCAGTTCTTC. Translation gives CASSIFQYNEQFF.

The chain is built from TRBV11-2 and TRBJ2-2; 7 bases align to TRBD1. The V gene's germline CDR1 is SGHAT and CDR2 FQNNGV. The CDR3 totals 17 residues. V was clipped by 7 bases and J by 6 bases; unmatched bases: 17. The CDR3, as DNA: TGTGCCAGCATCTCGGGTCAGAGACAGGGAGCGCCCGGGGAGCTGTTTTTT. Translation: CASISGQRQGAPGELFF. Combining the CDR3 with reference TRBV11-2 and TRBJ2-2 gives the whole variable domain EAGVAQSPRYKIIEKRQSVAFWCNPISGHATLYWYQQILGQGPKLLIQFQNNGVVDDSQLPKDRFSAERLKGVDSTLKIQPAKLEDSAVYLCASISGQRQGAPGELFFGEGSRLTVL.

Here the CDR3 DNA reads TGTGCCAGCACCCTTTCGGTCCCTGGGGCCAACGTCCTGACTTTC. Its translation is CASTLSVPGANVLTF. This chain links TRBV7-9 with TRBJ2-6; D not resolved. Germline lookup yields CDR1 SEHNR and CDR2 FQNEAQ (reference sequence). V was clipped by 7 bases and J by 2 bases, with 12 bases between them. This CDR3 region has 15 residues.

The chain is built from TRBV9 and TRBJ2-1, with 12 bases matching TRBD2. Germline V gene lookup returns CDR1 SGDLS and CDR2 YYNGEE. There are 14 residues in the CDR3. Unmatched junction bases numbered 5, after V lost 4 bases and J lost 9 bases. CDR3 coding DNA: TGTGCCAGCAGCACGGAGACTAGCGGGAGTGAGCAGTTCTTC. It translates to CASSTETSGSEQFF. The full variable domain, completed using reference TRBV9 and TRBJ2-1, is DSGVTQTPKHLITATGQRVTLRCSPRSGDLSVYWYQQSLDQGLQFLIQYYNGEERAKGNILERFSAQQFPDLHSELNLSSLELGDSALYFCASSTETSGSEQFFGPGTRLTVL.

This clone has a single count. CDR3 loop: CASSQTGTYYNEQFF. CDR3 DNA sequence: TGCGCCAGCAGCCAGACCGGGACTTACTACAATGAGCAGTTCTTC. The rearrangement uses TRBV4-1 and TRBJ2-1, with TRBD2 as a possible D gene (6 bases). CDR3 length equals 15 residues. Germline CDR1 reads MGHRA; CDR2 reads YSYEKL. The ends were cut back, 3 bases at V and 3 bases at J, with 12 bases in the middle.

The rearrangement uses TRBV19 and TRBJ2-5, with 9 nucleotides matching TRBD2. The CDR3 is 15 amino acids. The V and J ends lost 1 base and 5 bases, in that order; junction bases with no gene match: 5. Germline V gene data show CDR1 as LNHDA and CDR2 as SQIVND (reference sequence). The CDR3: CASSIGGRASETQYF. The CDR3 DNA is TGTGCCAGTAGTATAGGCGGGAGGGCCTCGGAGACCCAGTACTTC.

J is TRBJ1-4 and V is TRBV4-1; D is unclear. Trimming pared 1 base from V and 7 bases from J, leaving 7 bases between. Germline assignment: CDR1 MGHRA and CDR2 YSYEKL. The CDR3 loop spans 13 amino acids. CDR3 amino acids: CASSQGEGEKLFF. The CDR3 bases are TGCGCCAGCAGCCAAGGGGAGGGTGAAAAACTGTTTTTT.

By sample share, this clone is medium-sized. The rearrangement uses TRBV19 and TRBJ1-2; TRBD1 is a possible D gene (6 bases). Between the trimmed V and J ends, which lost 4 bases and 8 bases, there was a span of 17 bases. Germline lookup yields CDR1 LNHDA and CDR2 SQIVND (reference sequence). The CDR3 is made up of 14 amino acids. For the CDR3, the DNA is TGTGCCAGTAGTACCCGGGGGGCCCCAGGGGGCTACACCTTC. This codes for CASSTRGAPGGYTF.

In its sample, this clone was seen a few times. V usage is TRBV15 and J usage is TRBJ1-2; 10 bases fit TRBD1. The CDR3 totals 14 residues. Germline V gene sequence: CDR1 LNHNV, CDR2 YYDKDF (reference sequence). Trimming cost V 1 base and J 8 bases; bases outside gene matches: 4. The CDR3 protein is CATSRGQGASGYTF. As DNA, the CDR3 is TGTGCCACCAGCAGAGGACAGGGGGCGAGCGGCTACACCTTC.

The CDR3 DNA sequence: TGTGCCAGCAGCCATCAAGGGAGATGGGCTGAAGCTTTCTTT. This encodes CASSHQGRWAEAFF. The chain uses TRBV14 and TRBJ1-1; D unresolved. Germline lookup yields CDR1 SGHDN and CDR2 FVKESK. The V and J ends lost 3 bases and 6 bases respectively, with 14 bases between them. The CDR3 is 14 residues long.

V is TRBV18 and J is TRBJ1-5; 8 nucleotides align to TRBD1. V lost 5 bases, J lost 2 bases, and 5 bases stayed unmatched. Germline values: CDR1 KGHSH, CDR2 LQKENI. The CDR3 runs 15 residues. The CDR3 is CASSAEGQGNQPQHF. CDR3 bases: TGTGCCAGCTCAGCGGAGGGACAGGGCAATCAGCCCCAGCATTTT.

V is TRBV19 and J is TRBJ2-1; D is ambiguous. Germline V lookup: CDR1 LNHDA, CDR2 SQIVND (reference sequence). V lost 0 bases to trimming and J lost 7 bases, with 13 bases between them. There are 15 residues in the CDR3. The CDR3 reads CASSIDAEPWNEQFF. CDR3 DNA: TGTGCCAGTAGTATAGATGCGGAACCTTGGAATGAGCAGTTCTTC. The variable domain in full, with the rest retrieved from reference TRBV19 and TRBJ2-1, is DGGITQSPKYLFRKEGQNVTLSCEQNLNHDAMYWYRQDPGQGLRLIYYSQIVNDFQKGDIAEGYSVSREKKESFPLTVTSAQKNPTAFYLCASSIDAEPWNEQFFGPGTRLTVL.